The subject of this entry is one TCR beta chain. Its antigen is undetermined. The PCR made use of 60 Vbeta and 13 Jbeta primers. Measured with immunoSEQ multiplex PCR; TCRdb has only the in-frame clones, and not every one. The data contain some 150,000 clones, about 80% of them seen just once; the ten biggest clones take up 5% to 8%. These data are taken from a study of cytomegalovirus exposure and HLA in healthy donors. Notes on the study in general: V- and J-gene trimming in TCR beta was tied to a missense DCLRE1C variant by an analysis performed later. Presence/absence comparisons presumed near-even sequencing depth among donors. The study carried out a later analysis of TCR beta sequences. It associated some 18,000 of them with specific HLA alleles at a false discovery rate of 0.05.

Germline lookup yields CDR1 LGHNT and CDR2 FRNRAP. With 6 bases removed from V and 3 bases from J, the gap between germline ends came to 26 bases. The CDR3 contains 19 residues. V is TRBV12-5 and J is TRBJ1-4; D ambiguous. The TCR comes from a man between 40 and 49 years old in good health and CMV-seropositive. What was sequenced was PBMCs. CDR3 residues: CASGPGGTVAPAANEKLFF. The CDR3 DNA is TGTGCTAGTGGGCCGGGTGGTACGGTCGCACCAGCGGCTAATGAAAAACTGTTTTTT.